These 30 T cell receptor beta chains were sequenced from one sample in a study of T cells after yellow fever vaccination. TCRdb ran MiXCR on the 5' RACE reads and lists one entry per CDR3 protein. The sample has 510,000 or so distinct CDR3 sequences, 15% to 20% seen once. Sequenced material: PBMCs, taken 15 days after the yellow fever booster vaccination. All receptors come from a man aged 25 to 40 who received the YFV17D yellow fever vaccine.

There are a few counts of this clonotype. The chain combines TRBV4-3 with TRBJ2-7; D gene uncertain. This CDR3 spans 14 amino acids. Germline V gives CDR1 LGHNA, CDR2 YSLEER. The V gene lost 0 bases and the J gene lost 1 base, with 7 bases spanning the gap. Written as DNA, the CDR3 is TGCGCCAGCAGCCAAGAGACATGGTCCTACGAGCAGTACTTC. The encoded protein is CASSQETWSYEQYF.

This clonotype has only a few counts. At one end, the junction sequence differs from germline, possibly due to a read error. The chain employs TRBV28 and TRBJ2-5, with D uncertain. The germline CDR1 and CDR2 sequences are MDHEN and SYDVKM. The CDR3 totals 12 residues. Here the CDR3 DNA reads TGTGCCAGCAAGCGCCCCCAAAAGACCCAGTACTTC. Its translation is CASKRPQKTQYF.

This clonotype was observed many times. The chain combines TRBV10-1 with TRBJ2-2; TRBD1 might be the D (6 bases). Germline CDR1 reads WNHNN; CDR2 reads SYGVQD (reference sequence). Trimming removed 6 bases at V and 5 bases at J, with 19 bases between. The CDR3 totals 16 residues. The CDR3 DNA reads TGCGCCAGCAGCGGAATGGGGGCGGTCGGGACCGGGGAGCTGTTTTTT. It encodes CASSGMGAVGTGELFF.

The rearrangement uses TRBV6-5 and TRBJ2-3; perhaps TRBD1 as D (5 bases). CDR1 is MNHEY and CDR2 is SVGAGI in the germline V gene. Trimming removed 4 bases at V and 4 bases at J, with 15 bases between. CDR3 length: 15 residues. The CDR3 sequence is CASSSIREGADTQYF. The CDR3 nucleotides read TGTGCCAGCAGTTCCATCAGGGAAGGAGCAGATACGCAGTATTTT.

CDR3 nucleotide sequence: TGTGCCAGCAGTGCGGGACTCCTTTACACCGGGGAGCTGTTTTTT. Translating gives CASSAGLLYTGELFF. The genes are TRBV25-1 and TRBJ2-2; D might be TRBD2 (6 bases). This CDR3 is built from 15 residues. V lost 4 bases to trimming and J lost 3 bases, with 12 bases between them. Germline V lookup: CDR1 MGHDK, CDR2 SYGVNS.

This rearrangement joins TRBV5-1 to TRBJ2-7; TRBD1 aligns across 8 bases. The CDR3 extends over 14 amino acids. Per the germline V gene, CDR1 is SGHRS and CDR2 is YFSETQ. J was trimmed by 0 bases and V by 4 bases; bases with no gene match: 3. The CDR3: CASSRTGYSYEQYF. In nucleotides, the CDR3 is TGCGCCAGCAGCAGGACAGGGTACTCCTACGAGCAGTACTTC.

Worth noting for this clonotype: Relative to the germline gene, one junction end is altered; a read error may explain this. The chain employs TRBV6-2 or TRBV6-3 and TRBJ2-2, with 7 bases identical to TRBD1. Germline V gene sequence: CDR1 MNHEY, CDR2 SVGEGT. The CDR3 consists of 14 residues. CDR3 sequence: CASSQQGNAGELFF. The DNA for the CDR3 is TGTGCCAGCAGTCAACAGGGGAACGCCGGGGAGCTGTTTTTT.

This clonotype was counted only a few times. This chain links TRBV27 with TRBJ1-3; D call uncertain. The CDR3 spans 15 residues. V was trimmed by 3 bases and J by 1 base, leaving 10 bases between them. Germline CDR1 reads MNHEY; CDR2 reads SMNVEV (reference sequence). CDR3 amino acids: CASSFAGGSGNTIYF. CDR3 bases: TGTGCCAGCAGTTTCGCCGGAGGTTCTGGAAACACCATATATTTT.

The J gene is TRBJ2-5, the V gene TRBV5-4; tentatively, D is TRBD1 or TRBD2 (5 bases each). The ends were cut back, 4 bases at V and 12 bases at J, with 16 bases in the middle. This CDR3 region has 12 residues. Germline CDR1 is SGHNT and CDR2 is YYREEE (reference sequence). CDR3 coding DNA: TGTGCCAGCAGCCTGGGCCCGGGGCCGAAGTACTTC. It is translated as CASSLGPGPKYF. The full variable domain, rest sourced from reference TRBV5-4 and TRBJ2-5, is ETGVTQSPTHLIKTRGQQVTLRCSSQSGHNTVSWYQQALGQGPQFIFQYYREEENGRGNFPPRFSGLQFPNYSSELNVNALELDDSALYLCASSLGPGPKYFGPGTRLLVL.

Only a few counts were recorded for this clonotype. In DNA, the CDR3 is TGTGCCAGCAGCCAGAGGGCCCTCAATGAGCAGTTCTTC. Amino acids: CASSQRALNEQFF. The rearrangement uses TRBV12-3 or TRBV12-4 and TRBJ2-1, with D perhaps matching TRBD2 (5 bases). This CDR3 region has 13 residues. V was clipped by 6 bases and J by 6 bases, with 12 bases between them.

The chain links TRBV29-1 to TRBJ2-3, with 12 positions matching TRBD2. This CDR3 is 16 amino acids long. Germline CDR1 reads SQVTM; CDR2 reads ANQGSEA. The junction had 5 bases not matched to a gene; V was cut back by 0 bases and J by 4 bases. The CDR3 loop reads CSVEDRLAGVADTQYF. The CDR3, as DNA: TGCAGCGTTGAAGATCGACTAGCGGGAGTGGCAGATACGCAGTATTTT.

This clonotype was detected a few times. The V gene is TRBV12-3 or TRBV12-4, the J gene TRBJ2-1; 7 bases are shared with TRBD1. The CDR3 totals 13 residues. V trimming: 7 bases; J trimming: 4 bases; junction bases outside the gene matches: 4. As DNA, the CDR3 is TGTGCCAGCAAACCAGGGGGTTACAATGAGCAGTTCTTC. The encoded protein is CASKPGGYNEQFF.

The chain is built from TRBV11-2 and TRBJ2-3; 13 bases are a match to TRBD2. This CDR3 contains 18 residues. Germline V lookup: CDR1 SGHAT, CDR2 FQNNGV. V gave up 6 bases and J gave up 1 base; unmatched junction bases: 10. CDR3 loop: CASSSGLAGLVGTDTQYF. CDR3 in DNA: TGTGCCAGCAGTTCGGGACTAGCGGGACTAGTAGGCACAGATACGCAGTATTTT.

The chain combines TRBV12-3 or TRBV12-4 with TRBJ2-7, with unresolved D. The ends were cut back, 5 bases at V and 6 bases at J, with 11 bases in the middle. This CDR3 is 12 amino acids long. The CDR3 region has the DNA TGTGCCAGCAGTCCCCAGAAAGGCGAGCAGTACTTC. Its protein product is CASSPQKGEQYF.

This clonotype has just one count. V and J are TRBV6-5 and TRBJ2-3; 9 bases fit TRBD2. The CDR3 is 16 amino acids. Losses at the gene ends were 0 bases for V and 4 bases for J; bases not matched to a gene: 5. Germline values: CDR1 MNHEY, CDR2 SVGAGI. The CDR3 spells CASSYSALAGSDTQYF. The CDR3, as DNA: TGTGCCAGCAGTTACTCCGCCCTAGCGGGGTCAGATACGCAGTATTTT.

In this sample, this clonotype turned up a few times. The chain employs TRBV12-3 or TRBV12-4 and TRBJ2-5; 12 bases line up with TRBD2. This CDR3 has 15 amino acids. The V segment lost 5 bases and the J segment 10 bases; nucleotides outside the gene matches: 11. The CDR3 is CASSPGTSGPRDQYF. CDR3 in DNA: TGTGCCAGCAGTCCGGGGACTAGCGGGCCCAGGGACCAGTACTTC.

V and J are TRBV5-4 and TRBJ1-2; 7 nucleotides match TRBD1. This CDR3 has 15 amino acids. CDR1 is SGHNT and CDR2 is YYREEE in the germline V gene (reference sequence). V was clipped by 4 bases and J by 3 bases; unmatched bases: 9. The CDR3 here is CASSLRDREYYGYTF. The CDR3 nucleotides read TGTGCCAGCAGCCTCCGGGACAGAGAGTACTATGGCTACACCTTC.

CDR3 sequence (DNA): TGTGCCAGCGGGGGTGCAGATACGCAGTATTTT. Translating it yields CASGGADTQYF. The chain combines TRBV6-2 or TRBV6-3 with TRBJ2-3; D possibly matches TRBD1 or TRBD2 (5 bases each). CDR1 and CDR2 from the germline V gene are MNHEY and SVGEGT. With 8 bases removed from V and 4 bases from J, the gap between germline ends came to 7 bases. The CDR3 has 11 amino acids.

This clonotype was detected a few times. A read error may produce the germline difference seen at one junction end. This chain joins TRBV7-7 and TRBJ2-5; D call uncertain. There are 13 residues in the CDR3. CDR1 and CDR2 (germline): SSHAT, FNYEAQ (reference sequence). The chain's CDR3 is CASSFVAKETQYF. CDR3 nucleotide sequence: TGTGCTAGCAGTTTTGTAGCTAAAGAGACCCAGTACTTC.

This clonotype has just a few counts. The V and J genes are TRBV7-2 and TRBJ2-4; 7 bases are a match to TRBD1. The CDR3 is 16 residues long. Germline CDR1 reads SGHTA; CDR2 reads FQGNSA. V shed 5 bases and J 1 base; nucleotides not matched to a gene: 8. Here the CDR3 reads CASSRPGQVAKNIQYF. The CDR3 DNA reads TGTGCCAGCAGCCGACCCGGACAGGTTGCCAAAAACATTCAGTACTTC.

V and J are TRBV20-1 and TRBJ1-5; 8 nucleotides match TRBD1. The V gene's germline CDR1 is DFQATT and CDR2 SNEGSKA (reference sequence). V dropped 6 bases and J dropped 6; count of bases not matched to a gene: 7. This CDR3 contains 13 residues. This CDR3 is CSAGQVTFQPQHF. The CDR3 region has the DNA TGCAGTGCGGGACAGGTAACCTTTCAGCCCCAGCATTTT.

The chain combines TRBV21-1 with TRBJ1-1. TRBV21-1 is noted as a pseudogene. The CDR3 is 16 residues long. The CDR3 sequence is CASSKGTGGGNTEAFF. CDR3 bases: TGTGCCAGCAGCAAAGGGACCGGTGGAGGGAACACTGAAGCTTTCTTT.

The rearrangement links TRBV11-1 to TRBJ2-1, with TRBD2 identical over 14 bases. The CDR3 covers 16 residues. Germline V gene sequence: CDR1 SGHAT, CDR2 FQDESV (reference sequence). V shed 5 bases, J shed 6 bases, and the junction held 6 bases outside the gene matches. The DNA for the CDR3 is TGTGCCAGCAGCCCTGGGACTAGCGGGAGCTTCAATGAGCAGTTCTTC. Translated, it gives CASSPGTSGSFNEQFF.

The chain recombines TRBV7-2 with TRBJ2-3, with 7 bases lining up with TRBD2. Germline values: CDR1 SGHTA, CDR2 FQGNSA. Trimming cost V 2 bases and J 5 bases; bases outside gene matches: 10. This CDR3 spans 16 amino acids. As DNA, the CDR3 is TGTGCCAGCAGCTTACACCTAACTAGCGCGGGAGATACGCAGTATTTT. Translating it yields CASSLHLTSAGDTQYF. The complete variable domain, with remaining parts taken from reference TRBV7-2 and TRBJ2-3, reads GAGVSQSPSNKVTEKGKDVELRCDPISGHTALYWYRQSLGQGLEFLIYFQGNSAPDKSGLPSDRFSAERTGGSVSTLTIQRTQQEDSAVYLCASSLHLTSAGDTQYFGPGTRLTVL.

The J gene is TRBJ2-3, the V gene TRBV2; 9 bases line up with TRBD1. Looked up from germline, CDR1 is SNHLY and CDR2 is FYNNEI. With V trimmed by 9 bases and J by 4 bases, 8 bases remained unmatched. The CDR3 length is 14 residues. The chain's CDR3 is CARGGQGHPDTQYF. CDR3 in DNA: TGTGCCAGAGGGGGACAGGGCCATCCAGATACGCAGTATTTT.

The chain couples TRBV21-1 to TRBJ2-7; the listed D gene, TRBD2, was not tested against the DNA. TRBV21-1 is shown as a pseudogene. There are 20 residues in the CDR3. The CDR3 region is CASSKTTLAGEMRGRYEQYF. The CDR3 nucleotides read TGTGCCAGCAGCAAAACAACCCTAGCGGGAGAAATGAGGGGTCGCTACGAGCAGTACTTC.

The chain recombines TRBV7-2 with TRBJ1-2; D is unresolved. The CDR3 is 15 amino acids. CDR1 is SGHTA, CDR2 FQGNSA, per germline. Between the trimmed V and J ends, which lost 5 bases and 4 bases, there was a span of 17 bases. As DNA, the CDR3 is TGTGCCAGCAGCCAAGATGGGCAGACGGGCTATGGCTACACCTTC. Amino acid sequence: CASSQDGQTGYGYTF.

The chain couples TRBV20-1 to TRBJ1-1; 11 bases are shared with TRBD1. The V gene end was trimmed by 6 bases and the J gene end by 1 base; junction bases not matched to a gene: 1. This CDR3 spans 13 amino acids. Germline V CDR1 and CDR2: DFQATT, SNEGSKA (reference sequence). CDR3 region: CSAGQGANTEAFF. For the CDR3, the DNA is TGCAGTGCAGGACAGGGGGCGAACACTGAAGCTTTCTTT.

This clonotype was found once. The chain uses TRBV12-3 or TRBV12-4 and TRBJ2-7; D is ambiguous. The V and J ends lost 5 bases and 5 bases respectively, with 19 bases between them. CDR3 size: 15 residues. The CDR3 DNA sequence: TGTGCCAGCAGTGAACATCGCCCAAGGTGGGACGAGCAGTACTTC. Its protein product is CASSEHRPRWDEQYF.

This chain uses TRBV2 with TRBJ2-1, with 8 bases identical to TRBD2. V shed 7 bases and J 12 bases; nucleotides not matched to a gene: 20. The CDR3 extends over 16 amino acids. The germline V gene encodes CDR1 SNHLY and CDR2 FYNNEI. The CDR3 spells CASNSQPGLVGLWQFF. CDR3 DNA: TGTGCCAGCAACTCGCAACCGGGACTAGTTGGTTTATGGCAGTTCTTC.